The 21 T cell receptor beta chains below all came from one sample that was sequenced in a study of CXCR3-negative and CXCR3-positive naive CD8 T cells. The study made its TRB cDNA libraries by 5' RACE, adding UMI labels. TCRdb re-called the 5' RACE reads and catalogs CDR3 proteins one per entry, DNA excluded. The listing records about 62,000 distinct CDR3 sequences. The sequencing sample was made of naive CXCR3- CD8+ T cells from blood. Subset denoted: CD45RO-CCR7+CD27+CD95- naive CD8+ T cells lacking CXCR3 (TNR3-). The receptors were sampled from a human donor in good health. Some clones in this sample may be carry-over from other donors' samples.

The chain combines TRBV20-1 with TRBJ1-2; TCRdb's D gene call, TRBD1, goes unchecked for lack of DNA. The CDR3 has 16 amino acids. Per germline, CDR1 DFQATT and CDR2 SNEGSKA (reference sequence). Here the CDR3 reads CSARDLGGQGDIGYTF.

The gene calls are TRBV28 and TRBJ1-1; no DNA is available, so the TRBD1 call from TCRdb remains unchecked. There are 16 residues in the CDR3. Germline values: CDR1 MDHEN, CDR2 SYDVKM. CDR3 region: CASRRQGARIDTEAFF.

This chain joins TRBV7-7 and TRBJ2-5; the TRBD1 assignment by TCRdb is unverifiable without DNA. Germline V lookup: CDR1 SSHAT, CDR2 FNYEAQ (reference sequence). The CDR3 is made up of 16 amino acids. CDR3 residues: CASSLSTSGGEETQYF.

The CDR3 spells CSAIGLAGSYNEQFF. The gene calls are TRBV20-1 and TRBJ2-1; TCRdb indicates TRBD2, and absent DNA this call remains unverified. The germline V gene has CDR1 DFQATT and CDR2 SNEGSKA (reference sequence). This CDR3 is built from 15 residues.

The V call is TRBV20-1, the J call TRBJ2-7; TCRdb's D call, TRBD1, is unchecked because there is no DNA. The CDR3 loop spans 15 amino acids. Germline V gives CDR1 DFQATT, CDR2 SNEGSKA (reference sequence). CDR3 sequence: CSARGGQGGSYEQYF.

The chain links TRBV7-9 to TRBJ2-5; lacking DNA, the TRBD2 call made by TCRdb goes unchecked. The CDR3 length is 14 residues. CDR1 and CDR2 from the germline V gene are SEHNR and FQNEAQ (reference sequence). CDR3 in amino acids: CASSARGGSETQYF. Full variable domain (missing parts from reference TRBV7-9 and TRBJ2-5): DTGVSQNPRHKITKRGQNVTFRCDPISEHNRLYWYRQTLGQGPEFLTYFQNEAQLEKSRLLSDRFSAERPKGSFSTLEIQRTEQGDSAMYLCASSARGGSETQYFGPGTRLLVL.

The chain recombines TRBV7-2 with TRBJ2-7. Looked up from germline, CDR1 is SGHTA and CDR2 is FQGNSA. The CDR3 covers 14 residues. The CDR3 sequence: CASSLIYTSYEQYF.

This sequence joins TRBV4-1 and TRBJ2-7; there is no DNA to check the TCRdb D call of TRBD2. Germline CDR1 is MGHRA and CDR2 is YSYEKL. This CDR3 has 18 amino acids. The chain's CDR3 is CASSQAQVASGSSYEQYF.

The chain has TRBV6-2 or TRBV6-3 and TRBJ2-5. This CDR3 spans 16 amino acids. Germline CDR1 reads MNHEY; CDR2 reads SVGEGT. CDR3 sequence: CASSYSRGISQETQYF.

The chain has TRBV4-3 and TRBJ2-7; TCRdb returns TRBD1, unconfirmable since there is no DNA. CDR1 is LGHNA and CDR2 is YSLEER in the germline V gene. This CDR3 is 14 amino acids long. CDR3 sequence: CASSQDRRGYEQYF.

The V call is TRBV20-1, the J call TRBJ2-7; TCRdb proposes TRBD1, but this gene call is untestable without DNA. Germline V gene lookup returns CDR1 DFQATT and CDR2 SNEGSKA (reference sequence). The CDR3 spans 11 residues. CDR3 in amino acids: CSAGTSYEQYF.

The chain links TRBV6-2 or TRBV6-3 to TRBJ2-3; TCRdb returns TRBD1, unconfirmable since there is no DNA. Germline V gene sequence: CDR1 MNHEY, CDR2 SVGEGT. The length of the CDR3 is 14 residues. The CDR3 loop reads CASSSPGQVDTQYF.

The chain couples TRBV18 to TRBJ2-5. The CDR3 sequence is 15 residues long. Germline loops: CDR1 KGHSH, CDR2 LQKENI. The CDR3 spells CASSPPLETWETQYF. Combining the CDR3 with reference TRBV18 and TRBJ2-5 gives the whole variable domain NAGVMQNPRHLVRRRGQEARLRCSPMKGHSHVYWYRQLPEEGLKFMVYLQKENIIDESGMPKERFSAEFPKEGPSILRIQQVVRGDSAAYFCASSPPLETWETQYFGPGTRLLVL.

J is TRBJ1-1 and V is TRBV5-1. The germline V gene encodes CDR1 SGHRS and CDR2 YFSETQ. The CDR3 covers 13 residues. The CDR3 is CASTLEGLAEAFF.

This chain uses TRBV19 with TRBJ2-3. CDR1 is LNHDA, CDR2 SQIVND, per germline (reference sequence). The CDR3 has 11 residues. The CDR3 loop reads CASAYTDTQYF.

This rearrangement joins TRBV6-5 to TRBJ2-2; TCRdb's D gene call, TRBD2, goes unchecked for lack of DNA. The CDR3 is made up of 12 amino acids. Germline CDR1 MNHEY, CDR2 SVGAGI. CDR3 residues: CRTSGGAGELFF.

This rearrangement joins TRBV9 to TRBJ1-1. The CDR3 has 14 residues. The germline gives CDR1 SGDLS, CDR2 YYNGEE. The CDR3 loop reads CASSVGAGDTEAFF.

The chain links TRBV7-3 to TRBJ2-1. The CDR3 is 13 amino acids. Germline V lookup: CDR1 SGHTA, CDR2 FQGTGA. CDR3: CASSFNAGNEQFF.

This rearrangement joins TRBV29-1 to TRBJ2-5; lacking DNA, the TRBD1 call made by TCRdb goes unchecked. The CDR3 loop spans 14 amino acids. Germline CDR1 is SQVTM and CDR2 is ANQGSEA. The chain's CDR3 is CSASVGVRGETQYF.

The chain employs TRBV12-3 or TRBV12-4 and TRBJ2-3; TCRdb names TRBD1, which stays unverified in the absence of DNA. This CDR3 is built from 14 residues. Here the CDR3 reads CASNTGTSTHTQYF.

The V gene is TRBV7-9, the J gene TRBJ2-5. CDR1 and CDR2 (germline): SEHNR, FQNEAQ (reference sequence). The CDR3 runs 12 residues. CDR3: CASSFPKETQYF.